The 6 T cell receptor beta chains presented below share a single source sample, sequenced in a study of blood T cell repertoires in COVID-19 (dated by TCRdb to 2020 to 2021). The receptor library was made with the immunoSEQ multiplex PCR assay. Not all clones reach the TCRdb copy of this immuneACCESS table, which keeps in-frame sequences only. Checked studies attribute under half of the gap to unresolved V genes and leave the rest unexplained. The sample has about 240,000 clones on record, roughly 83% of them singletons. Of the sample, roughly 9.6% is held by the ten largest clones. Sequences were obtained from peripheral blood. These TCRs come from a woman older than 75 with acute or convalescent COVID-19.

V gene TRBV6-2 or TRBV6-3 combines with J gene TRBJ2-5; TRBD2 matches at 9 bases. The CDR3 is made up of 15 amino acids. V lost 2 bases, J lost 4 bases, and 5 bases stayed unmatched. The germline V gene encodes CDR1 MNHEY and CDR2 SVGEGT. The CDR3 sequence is CASSYGGGVGETQYF. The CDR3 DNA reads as TGTGCCAGCAGTTACGGCGGGGGGGTCGGAGAGACCCAGTACTTC.

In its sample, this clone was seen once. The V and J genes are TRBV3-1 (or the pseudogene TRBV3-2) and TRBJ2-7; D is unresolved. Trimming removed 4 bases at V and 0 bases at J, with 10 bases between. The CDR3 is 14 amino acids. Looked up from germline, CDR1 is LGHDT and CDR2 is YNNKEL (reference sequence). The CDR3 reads CASSPGWSSYEQYF. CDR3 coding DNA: TGTGCCAGCAGCCCTGGCTGGAGCTCCTACGAGCAGTACTTC.

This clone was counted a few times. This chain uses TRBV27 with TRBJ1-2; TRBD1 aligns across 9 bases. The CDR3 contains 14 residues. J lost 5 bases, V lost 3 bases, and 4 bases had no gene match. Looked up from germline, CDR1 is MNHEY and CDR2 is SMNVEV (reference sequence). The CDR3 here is CASSLSGQGYGYTF. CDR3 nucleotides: TGTGCCAGCAGTTTGTCGGGACAGGGATATGGCTACACCTTC.

The CDR3 DNA follows: TGTGCCAGCAGCCCTCAGGGGGTACAAGAGACCCAGTACTTC. Amino acids: CASSPQGVQETQYF. This chain uses TRBV9 with TRBJ2-5; TRBD1 matches at 7 bases. After removal of 4 bases from V and 2 bases from J, the junction contained 5 bases not matched to a gene. The CDR3 is 14 amino acids. Germline loops: CDR1 SGDLS, CDR2 YYNGEE. The full variable domain, in which reference TRBV9 and TRBJ2-5 provide the parts outside the CDR3, is DSGVTQTPKHLITATGQRVTLRCSPRSGDLSVYWYQQSLDQGLQFLIQYYNGEERAKGNILERFSAQQFPDLHSELNLSSLELGDSALYFCASSPQGVQETQYFGPGTRLLVL.

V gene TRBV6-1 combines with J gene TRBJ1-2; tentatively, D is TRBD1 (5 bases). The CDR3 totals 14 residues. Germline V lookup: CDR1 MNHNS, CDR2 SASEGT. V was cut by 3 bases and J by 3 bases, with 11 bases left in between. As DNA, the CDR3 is TGTGCCAGCAGTGAGGGGGGTTGGGACTATGGCTACACCTTC. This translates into CASSEGGWDYGYTF.

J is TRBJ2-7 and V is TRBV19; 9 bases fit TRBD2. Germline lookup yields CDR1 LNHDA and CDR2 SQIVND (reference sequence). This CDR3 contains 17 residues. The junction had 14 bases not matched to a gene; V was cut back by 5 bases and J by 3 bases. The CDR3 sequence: CASSSPAGGGDRYEQYF. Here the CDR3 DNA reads TGTGCCAGTAGTTCCCCTGCGGGAGGGGGGGACCGCTACGAGCAGTACTTC.